This entry is about one T cell receptor beta chain. Its antigen remains unidentified. 13 Jbeta primers and 60 Vbeta primers were used for the PCR. The method was immunoSEQ multiplex PCR; TCRdb's version includes in-frame clones alone and lacks a portion of them. The sample includes roughly 120,000 clones, roughly two thirds of them seen just once. These data are taken from a study of cytomegalovirus exposure and HLA in healthy donors. Study-level results: Apart from CMV serostatus, no immune exposure information was available.

The CDR3 is 13 residues long. Germline values: CDR1 MNHNY, CDR2 SVGAGI (reference sequence). V was clipped by 5 bases and J by 7 bases; unmatched bases: 5. V is TRBV6-6 and J is TRBJ1-2; 9 bases line up with TRBD1. Source material: PBMCs. The TCR sequence derives from a man aged 25 to 40 in good health and CMV-seropositive. The CDR3: CASSLGQGSGYTF. The DNA for the CDR3 is TGTGCCAGCAGTCTCGGACAGGGGTCTGGCTACACCTTC.